Listed below are T cell receptor beta chains from one sample, sequenced in a study of regulatory T cells in long-lasting Graves disease. One entry per CDR3 protein results from TCRdb running MiXCR on the multiplex PCR reads. The sample lists approximately 310,000 distinct CDR3 sequences, over 15% occurring once. Sequencing used peripheral blood mononuclear cells (PBMCs), obtained at new diagnosis, from a patient treated with antithyroid drugs. These receptors were collected from a female donor with Graves disease. Each CDR3 is given without its conserved first and last residue. Each record gives: V gene, D gene, J gene, CDR3 protein. The D gene is left open where the match is weak.

>TRBV30|.|TRBJ1-3
AWSEGSLSGNTIY
>TRBV9|.|TRBJ2-7
ASSTRLVSGEQY
>TRBV2|TRBD2|TRBJ2-5
ASSGGGRRETQY
>TRBV2|.|TRBJ1-4
ASLKIATNEKLF
>TRBV11-3|TRBD2|TRBJ2-1
ASSLDLSSGQF
>TRBV7-9|.|TRBJ2-7
ASSLEGGAYEQY
>TRBV30|TRBD1|TRBJ2-7
AGSSGTVTNEQY
>TRBV12-3/TRBV12-4|TRBD2|TRBJ2-2
ASSLYFAGDTGELF
>TRBV27|.|TRBJ2-3
ASTRGAGDTQY
>TRBV12-3/TRBV12-4|.|TRBJ2-7
ASSSGRVQY
>TRBV27|.|TRBJ1-6
ASRMHSSYNSPLH
>TRBV12-5|TRBD1|TRBJ1-1
ASGWTGLFTEAF
>TRBV9|TRBD2|TRBJ2-1
ASSPRLAGGINEQF
>TRBV28|TRBD1|TRBJ2-7
ASSSIGQGASSYEQY
>TRBV11-2|.|TRBJ2-7
ASSPPTGEDEQY
>TRBV6-1|.|TRBJ1-1
ASSERGESTEAF
>TRBV15|.|TRBJ1-4
ATSSQGVNEKLF
>TRBV19|TRBD2|TRBJ2-7
ASSTAGGPLGPSYEQY
>TRBV29-1|.|TRBJ2-5
SVDPLGQETQY
>TRBV7-3|TRBD1|TRBJ2-3
ASSYRDRGDTQY
>TRBV28|.|TRBJ1-2
ASNGDSYGYT
>TRBV5-1|.|TRBJ2-3
ASTPTGDTDTQY
>TRBV11-2|TRBD2|TRBJ2-7
ASSMGSGGSYEQY
>TRBV6-5|.|TRBJ2-1
ASSYRGGSGVDEQF
>TRBV20-1|.|TRBJ2-1
SAREGEAAYSYNEQF
>TRBV19|.|TRBJ2-3
ASSLGRGSKATQY
>TRBV7-9|.|TRBJ2-7
ASRSGGNYEQY
>TRBV2|.|TRBJ2-1
ATAYSAEGGNEQF
>TRBV12-3/TRBV12-4|TRBD2|TRBJ2-1
ASSSLAGGLETRY
>TRBV12-3/TRBV12-4|.|TRBJ2-7
ASSSEGVTYEQY
>TRBV5-1|.|TRBJ2-1
ASSLDGGWGNNEQF
>TRBV6-2/TRBV6-3|TRBD1|TRBJ2-3
ASSRTGGEGDTQY
>TRBV19|.|TRBJ2-5
ASSTGAAQY
>TRBV5-1|.|TRBJ2-3
ASRLGGTVRTDTQY
>TRBV18|.|TRBJ2-6
ASSPYVGSGANVLT
>TRBV16|.|TRBJ1-6
ASSQSAGVNSPLH
>TRBV5-1|TRBD2|TRBJ2-1
ASSLSSGMWTYNEQF
>TRBV28|.|TRBJ2-7
TSSGRGRTGTYEQY
>TRBV12-3/TRBV12-4|TRBD1|TRBJ2-1
ASSPFSGQGDEQF
>TRBV30|.|TRBJ2-5
AWTTLGGETQY
>TRBV5-5|TRBD1|TRBJ2-3
ASSFTGVPSTDTQY
>TRBV12-3/TRBV12-4|.|TRBJ1-1
ASTSAGVNTEAF
>TRBV27|.|TRBJ1-1
ASSQFLGVEDENTEAF
>TRBV6-1|TRBD1|TRBJ1-4
ASITTGDEKLF
>TRBV12-3/TRBV12-4|TRBD2|TRBJ2-2
ASSYGLAGGVGELF
>TRBV11-2|.|TRBJ2-1
ASSSRTANNEQF
>TRBV4-2|TRBD2|TRBJ2-1
ASSQDSSWTSGNVGQF
>TRBV3-1|.|TRBJ2-3
ASSPKGTDTQY
>TRBV3-1|.|TRBJ2-5
ASSHNGARETQY
>TRBV25-1|TRBD1|TRBJ2-7
ASSEYEGARKY
>TRBV24-1|.|TRBJ2-1
ATSEEGSYNEQF